This T cell receptor beta chain was obtained from a study of cytomegalovirus exposure and HLA in healthy donors. CDR1 is MNHEY, CDR2 SMNVEV, per germline (reference sequence). CDR3 length equals 15 residues. J was trimmed by 7 bases and V by 4 bases; bases with no gene match: 6. The PCR was carried out with 60 Vbeta primers and 13 Jbeta primers. Only in-frame clones appear in the TCRdb table, and some are missing; sequencing was by immunoSEQ multiplex PCR. Of 100,000 to 120,000 clones in the sample, about 70% were seen once. The sequenced material came from PBMCs. This receptor was obtained from a man aged 25 to 40 in good health and CMV-seronegative. The chain recombines TRBV27 with TRBJ1-5; 11 bases fit TRBD1. In DNA form, the CDR3 reads TGTGCCAGCAGTTGGTACCGGGACAGGGGGCAGCCCCAGCATTTT. As protein: CASSWYRDRGQPQHF.